This T cell receptor (beta chain) was identified during a study of CD8+CD57+ T cells in acquired aplastic anemia. TCR beta VDJ and CDR3 were profiled, and genomic DNA was the template. MiXCR, applied by TCRdb to the reads, yields one record per CDR3 protein. This table holds roughly 81,000 distinct CDR3 sequences, approximately 46% found once. This clonotype appeared many times. The sequence was collected from a human donor in good health, serving as a control. Source material: sorted CD4+, CD8+, or CD8+CD57+ T cells (not recorded which) from PBMCs.

The CDR3 spells CSAVLAGAEQYF. In DNA, the CDR3 is TGCAGTGCTGTCCTCGCGGGAGCCGAGCAGTACTTC. The rearrangement uses TRBV20-1 and TRBJ2-7; TRBD2 matches at 7 bases. V lost 5 bases and J lost 6; bases outside the gene matches: 7. CDR1 DFQATT and CDR2 SNEGSKA come from the germline V gene (reference sequence). The CDR3 is 12 amino acids.